Listed below are T cell receptor beta chains from one sample, sequenced in a study of T-cell reconstitution after alpha-beta-depleted transplantation in children. TCRdb re-called the PCR reads with MiXCR, one entry per CDR3 protein. The table records more than 75,000 distinct CDR3 sequences, about 22% of them present only once. The sequenced sample was PBMCs, obtained before TCRalphabeta/CD19-depleted stem cell transplant. The receptors stem from a boy aged 2-15 years with acute lymphoblastic leukemia, due to receive a stem cell transplant. CDR3s include the opening cysteine and the closing phenylalanine or tryptophan.

CAGGDRANEQFF,TRBJ2-1,TRBV10-3
CASSEGQGYGYTF,TRBJ1-2,TRBV14
CASSQEPGLASYNEQFF,TRBJ2-1,TRBV7-6
CSARPADRDYEQYF,TRBJ2-7,TRBV20-1
CASSPSVGGSNYGYTF,TRBJ1-2,TRBV7-2
CSATQTTSGRLDEQFF,TRBJ2-1,TRBV20-1
CATSKFRDGEAFF,TRBJ1-1,TRBV14
CASSYSGNEQFF,TRBJ2-1,TRBV3-1
CASRTRTGGFDEQYF,TRBJ2-7,TRBV2
CSVAGLEETQYF,TRBJ2-5,TRBV29-1
CASSPPNYYTGELFF,TRBJ2-2,TRBV18
CASTGPRDGMWVTDYEQYF,TRBJ2-7,TRBV6-1
CASSLDPSTYEQYF,TRBJ2-7,TRBV5-1
CASSYSIRGGASEQYF,TRBJ2-7,TRBV6-2/TRBV6-3
CASSLTRMYEQYF,TRBJ2-7,TRBV28
CASSETSGTYNEQFF,TRBJ2-1,TRBV12-3/TRBV12-4
CASSEVRGATEAFF,TRBJ1-1,TRBV2
CSVVGRDTQYF,TRBJ2-5,TRBV29-1
CASSSRSGLAGDTQYF,TRBJ2-3,TRBV7-9
CASSLKRRGEFF,TRBJ2-1,TRBV28
CASSELPLGRSTDTQYF,TRBJ2-3,TRBV25-1
CASNPGLGSHNEQFF,TRBJ2-1,TRBV12-3/TRBV12-4
CASSPPLAGSETQYF,TRBJ2-5,TRBV28